This T cell receptor beta chain is from a study of blood T cell repertoires in COVID-19. Study at large: Both acute and convalescent COVID-19 samples were obtained from the United States, Italy and Spain. From T cells, B-cell-depleted T cells, or PBMCs came the material, which was cDNA or gDNA.

Looked up from germline, CDR1 is MNHEY and CDR2 is SVGEGT. CDR3 size: 13 residues. V was shortened by 6 bases and J by 7 bases, with 15 bases between the two germline ends. This clone was observed once. Methods used by the authors: From reference gene primer amplification, estimates of nucleated cell counts were derived. TCRdb's copy holds only in-frame clones and misses some; the assay was immunoSEQ multiplex PCR. Clonal size and the V and J genes are those of that table, whereas D and trimming came from the DNA. The profile shows some 250,000 clones, 75% to 90% of them singletons. What was sequenced was peripheral blood. The genes are TRBV6-2 or TRBV6-3 and TRBJ1-2, with a tentative D call TRBD1 (6 bases). The source of this sequence is a young man who had recovered from COVID-19. The DNA of the CDR3 is TGTGCCAGCAGCTTCTTCAACAGGGTTGGCTACACCTTC. Protein: CASSFFNRVGYTF.